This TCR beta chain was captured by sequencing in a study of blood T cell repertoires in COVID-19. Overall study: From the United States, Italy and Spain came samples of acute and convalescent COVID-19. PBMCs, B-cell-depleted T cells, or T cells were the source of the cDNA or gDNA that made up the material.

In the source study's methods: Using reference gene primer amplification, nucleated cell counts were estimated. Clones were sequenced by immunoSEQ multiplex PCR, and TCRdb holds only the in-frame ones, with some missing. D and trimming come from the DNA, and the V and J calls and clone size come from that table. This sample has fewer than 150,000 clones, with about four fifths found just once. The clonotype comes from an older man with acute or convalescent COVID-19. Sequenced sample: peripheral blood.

CDR3 nucleotide sequence: TGCAGCGCGGGACAGGGCAGTGAAAAACTGTTTTTT. Translating it yields CSAGQGSEKLFF. The rearrangement links TRBV29-1 to TRBJ1-4; the match to TRBD1 covers 9 bases. Trimming at V came to 7 bases and at J to 7 bases, leaving 4 bases not matched to a gene. The CDR3 has 12 residues. In germline, CDR1 is SQVTM, CDR2 ANQGSEA. Full variable domain (outside the CDR3, taken from reference TRBV29-1 and TRBJ1-4): SAVISQKPSRDICQRGTSLTIQCQVDSQVTMMFWYRQQPGQSLTLIATANQGSEATYESGFVIDKFPISRPNLTFSTLTVSNMSPEDSSIYLCSAGQGSEKLFFGSGTQLSVL.